A single sample gave rise to the 21 T cell receptor beta chains below, sequenced in a study of T-cell reconstitution after alpha-beta-depleted transplantation in children. Using unique molecular identifiers, the investigators prepared the TCRbeta library. TCRdb passed the PCR reads through MiXCR, listing each CDR3 protein once. Here the sample spans approximately 500,000 distinct CDR3 sequences, roughly a tenth being singletons. Material: PBMCs, obtained before TCRalphabeta/CD19-depleted stem cell transplant. Every receptor here comes from a child aged 2 to 10 with inherited bone marrow failure, due to receive a stem cell transplant.

At least ten counts were recorded for this clonotype. The chain couples TRBV11-2 to TRBJ1-2; D uncertain. CDR1 is SGHAT and CDR2 is FQNNGV in the germline V gene. The CDR3 has 14 amino acids. V lost 1 base and J lost 13, with 19 bases in between. CDR3 protein: CASSLGAASLYSTF. The CDR3 DNA reads TGTGCCAGCAGCTTAGGAGCGGCCAGCTTATATAGCACCTTC.

This clonotype has a count of ten or more. The J gene is TRBJ1-2, the V gene TRBV7-9; maybe TRBD1 (5 bases). The V gene's germline CDR1 is SEHNR and CDR2 FQNEAQ (reference sequence). The CDR3 is 16 amino acids. Deletions cut 4 bases from V and 0 bases from J, with 15 bases between. Written as DNA, the CDR3 is TGTGCCAGCAGCTCGCCTGGGACGGCAGCTAACTATGGCTACACCTTC. It codes for CASSSPGTAANYGYTF. Full variable domain (remainder filled in from reference TRBV7-9 and TRBJ1-2): DTGVSQNPRHKITKRGQNVTFRCDPISEHNRLYWYRQTLGQGPEFLTYFQNEAQLEKSRLLSDRFSAERPKGSFSTLEIQRTEQGDSAMYLCASSSPGTAANYGYTFGSGTRLTVV.

This clonotype was counted a few times. This chain uses TRBV9 with TRBJ2-3; TRBD2 aligns across 14 bases. This CDR3 is built from 18 residues. With 0 bases clipped from V and 5 bases from J, the junction kept 8 bases outside the gene matches. Germline V gene data show CDR1 as SGDLS and CDR2 as YYNGEE. DNA of the CDR3: TGTGCCAGCAGCGTAGCCCGACTAGCGGGAGGGCAGGGAGATACGCAGTATTTT. The encoded protein is CASSVARLAGGQGDTQYF.

This clonotype was counted at least ten times. The gene calls are TRBV12-3 or TRBV12-4 and TRBJ1-5; D remains unclear. The CDR3 runs to 12 residues. With 7 bases removed from V and 7 bases from J, the gap between germline ends came to 11 bases. Here the CDR3 DNA reads TGTGCCAGCACCCTAATGGACCAGCCCCAGCATTTT. It is translated as CASTLMDQPQHF.

This clonotype was counted between two and nine times. The chain carries TRBV2 and TRBJ1-1; D is unclear. The CDR3 is 11 residues long. Trimming took off 7 bases at V and 7 bases at J, with 10 bases between the two ends. Germline lookup yields CDR1 SNHLY and CDR2 FYNNEI. CDR3 in DNA: TGTGCCAGCATAGGCGGGCTTGAAGCTTTCTTT. Its protein is CASIGGLEAFF.

Concerning this clonotype: No conserved phenylalanine or tryptophan is present at the end of the CDR3, so a read error is the likely explanation. The chain is built from TRBV12-3 or TRBV12-4 and TRBJ2-7; perhaps TRBD1 as D (5 bases). V was cut by 3 bases and J by 3 bases, with 6 bases left in between. The length of the CDR3 is 12 residues. The CDR3 reads CASSLGLYEQYL. In DNA form, the CDR3 reads TGTGCCAGCAGTTTGGGGCTCTACGAGCAGTACCTC.

V usage is TRBV7-9 and J usage is TRBJ1-3; TRBD1 might be the D (6 bases). This CDR3 is built from 15 residues. The germline V gene has CDR1 SEHNR and CDR2 FQNEAQ (reference sequence). V lost 5 bases and J lost 2, with 13 bases in between. CDR3 region: CASSRPGVAGNTIYF. For the CDR3, the DNA is TGTGCCAGCAGCCGACCAGGGGTAGCTGGAAACACCATATATTTT. Full variable domain (rest looked up from reference TRBV7-9 and TRBJ1-3): DTGVSQNPRHKITKRGQNVTFRCDPISEHNRLYWYRQTLGQGPEFLTYFQNEAQLEKSRLLSDRFSAERPKGSFSTLEIQRTEQGDSAMYLCASSRPGVAGNTIYFGEGSWLTVV.

This clonotype turned up a few times. The V gene is TRBV2, the J gene TRBJ2-4, with D tentatively TRBD1 or TRBD2 (5 bases each). This CDR3 contains 18 residues. Between the trimmed V and J ends, which lost 6 bases and 0 bases, there was a span of 21 bases. The germline V gene encodes CDR1 SNHLY and CDR2 FYNNEI. The CDR3 sequence: CASRAGRSPSIAKNIQYF. The CDR3 DNA follows: TGTGCCAGCAGAGCAGGGAGAAGTCCCTCAATAGCCAAAAACATTCAGTACTTC.

In its sample, this clonotype was seen many times. CDR3 nucleotide sequence: TGTGCCAGCAGAGACAGGGTTGAGACCCAGTACTTC. This translates into CASRDRVETQYF. The rearrangement links TRBV12-3 or TRBV12-4 to TRBJ2-5; 7 bases agree with TRBD1. With V trimmed by 6 bases and J by 5 bases, 3 bases remained unmatched. The CDR3 totals 12 residues.

J is TRBJ2-3 and V is TRBV5-1, with 10 positions matching TRBD2. Germline V gene data show CDR1 as SGHRS and CDR2 as YFSETQ. The J segment lost 3 bases and the V segment lost 4 bases, leaving 14 bases of the junction unmatched. This CDR3 is 18 amino acids long. The CDR3 spells CASSPTNSGRAGTDTQYF. The CDR3 DNA reads as TGCGCCAGCAGCCCCACAAACAGCGGGAGGGCCGGGACAGATACGCAGTATTTT.

This clonotype has just a few counts. This chain joins TRBV19 and TRBJ2-7; D gene ambiguous. Trimming cost V 1 base and J 1 base, with 8 bases left between them. CDR3 length: 14 residues. Germline CDR1 and CDR2: LNHDA and SQIVND (reference sequence). The CDR3 sequence is CASSIVGQSYEQYF. Here the CDR3 DNA reads TGTGCCAGTAGTATAGTAGGGCAGTCCTACGAGCAGTACTTC.

This clonotype was detected many times. The DNA of the CDR3 is TGTGCCATCAGCCGTCTAGCGAAGGGAGCAGATACGCAGTATTTT. Its protein is CAISRLAKGADTQYF. The rearrangement links TRBV10-3 to TRBJ2-3; a possible D gene is TRBD2 (6 bases). The CDR3 totals 15 residues. Trimming stripped 6 bases from V and 4 bases from J, with 17 bases between. The germline V gene encodes CDR1 ENHRY and CDR2 SYGVKD.

CDR3 sequence reads: CAWSIGQAFINTQYF. The DNA for the CDR3 is TGTGCCTGGAGTATAGGGCAGGCTTTTATTAATACGCAGTATTTT. The V call is TRBV30, the J call TRBJ2-3; D unclear. This CDR3 is 15 amino acids long. Trimming shortened V by 2 bases and J by 7 bases, and 19 bases separated the two germline ends. CDR1 GTSNPN and CDR2 SVGIG come from the germline V gene (reference sequence).

The genes are TRBV29-1 and TRBJ1-1; D call uncertain. Trimming took 4 bases from V and 1 from J, leaving 10 bases between them. This CDR3 spans 13 amino acids. The germline V gene has CDR1 SQVTM and CDR2 ANQGSEA. This CDR3 is CSVVPMSNTEAFF. The CDR3 nucleotides read TGCAGCGTTGTCCCGATGTCGAACACTGAAGCTTTCTTT.

This clonotype turned up a few times. The chain has TRBV20-1 and TRBJ2-7; 7 bases agree with TRBD2. The CDR3 covers 14 residues. CDR1 and CDR2 from the germline V gene are DFQATT and SNEGSKA (reference sequence). V dropped 3 bases and J dropped 5; count of bases not matched to a gene: 10. The CDR3 DNA is TGCAGTGCTAGGGGTGGCGGGAGAACTAACGAGCAGTACTTC. Protein sequence: CSARGGGRTNEQYF.

A note on this clonotype: A read error may explain this, as a much larger clone is one base away. The CDR3 does not end in the conserved phenylalanine or tryptophan, so this is likely a read error. The chain uses TRBV9 and TRBJ2-7; D tentatively reads TRBD1 or TRBD2 (5 bases each). Trimming stripped 0 bases from V and 3 bases from J, with 13 bases between. CDR3 size: 15 residues. Per germline, CDR1 SGDLS and CDR2 YYNGEE. The CDR3 protein is CASSVGSGPNYEQYL. The CDR3 DNA is TGTGCCAGCAGCGTAGGATCGGGACCGAACTACGAGCAGTACCTC.

This clonotype showed up many times. CDR3 amino acids: CASSLRLYEQYF. The CDR3 DNA is TGTGCCAGCAGCTTGCGACTGTACGAGCAGTACTTC. J is TRBJ2-7 and V is TRBV7-2; D not resolved. Germline V CDR1 and CDR2: SGHTA, FQGNSA. CDR3 length: 12 amino acids. V lost 3 bases and J 4 bases, leaving 7 bases between the germline ends. The full variable domain, rest sourced from reference TRBV7-2 and TRBJ2-7, is GAGVSQSPSNKVTEKGKDVELRCDPISGHTALYWYRQSLGQGLEFLIYFQGNSAPDKSGLPSDRFSAERTGGSVSTLTIQRTQQEDSAVYLCASSLRLYEQYFGPGTRLTVT.

This clonotype was seen ten or more times. This rearrangement joins TRBV7-9 to TRBJ2-7; D is perhaps TRBD2 (5 bases). The CDR3 covers 15 residues. Trimming removed 4 bases at V and 7 bases at J, with 20 bases between. The V gene's germline CDR1 is SEHNR and CDR2 FQNEAQ (reference sequence). CDR3 bases: TGTGCCAGCAGCTACGACAACGGGATTTTGCGGGAGCAGTACTTC. Translation: CASSYDNGILREQYF.

This clonotype was seen ten or more times. The chain has TRBV5-6 and TRBJ1-1; the match to TRBD1 covers 9 bases. From germline, CDR1 is SGHDT and CDR2 YYEEEE. CDR3 size: 16 residues. Trimming removed 4 bases from V and 0 bases from J; junction bases left unmatched: 7. In nucleotides, the CDR3 is TGTGCCAGCAGCGGAAGACAGGGGGGCATGAACACTGAAGCTTTCTTT. This translates into CASSGRQGGMNTEAFF.

This clonotype was seen many times. This CDR3 reads CASSLQWRNQPQHF. In nucleotides, the CDR3 is TGTGCCAGCAGCTTACAATGGAGAAATCAGCCCCAGCATTTT. This chain links TRBV7-2 with TRBJ1-5; D not certain. CDR3 length equals 14 residues. V gave up 2 bases and J gave up 4 bases, with 9 bases separating them. Germline lookup yields CDR1 SGHTA and CDR2 FQGNSA.

A remark on this clonotype: The germline gene is not matched at one end of the junction; a read error may be the cause. The J gene is TRBJ1-1, the V gene TRBV29-1; D is undetermined. Germline CDR1 reads SQVTM; CDR2 reads ANQGSEA. CDR3 length: 11 residues. The CDR3 region is CGVRGDSGAFF. CDR3 sequence (DNA): TGCGGCGTTCGTGGAGACTCGGGAGCTTTCTTT.